The 28 T cell receptor beta chains below come from one sample, sequenced in a study of T-cell memory formation after mild COVID-19. Each CDR3 protein is one row after TCRdb ran MiXCR on the 5' RACE reads. The profile shows roughly 550,000 distinct CDR3 sequences, roughly 20% of them singletons. The sample consisted of PBMCs or a T cell subset sorted from them (not recorded which). The receptors stem from an adult woman who had mild COVID-19 (a few samples of this study predate the infection). Cell type and time point are not known.

This clonotype has a handful of counts. The chain joins TRBV21-1 to TRBJ2-5; the table's TRBD1 call for D was not verified on the DNA. TRBV21-1 is shown as a pseudogene. The CDR3 runs to 15 residues. The CDR3 loop is CASRTFRQHQETQYF. The CDR3 DNA follows: TGTGCCAGCAGGACGTTTAGACAGCACCAAGAGACCCAGTACTTC.

This clonotype was picked up one time. The chain recombines TRBV20-1 with TRBJ1-4; TRBD1 aligns across 9 bases. The CDR3 has 13 residues. CDR1 is DFQATT and CDR2 is SNEGSKA in the germline V gene (reference sequence). The V segment lost 5 bases and the J segment 7 bases; nucleotides outside the gene matches: 5. In DNA, the CDR3 is TGCAGTGCTTGGGACAGGGAGGCTGAAAAACTGTTTTTT. It is translated as CSAWDREAEKLFF.

This clonotype was counted many times. This chain connects TRBV5-5 to TRBJ2-2, with 10 bases fitting TRBD2. With V trimmed by 4 bases and J by 5 bases, 5 bases remained unmatched. The germline V gene has CDR1 SGHKS and CDR2 YYEKEE (reference sequence). This CDR3 region has 15 residues. The CDR3 DNA sequence: TGTGCCAGCAGCCGGACTAGCGGCGGGACCGGGGAGCTGTTTTTT. It translates to CASSRTSGGTGELFF.

This clonotype was counted between two and nine times. The rearrangement links TRBV7-9 to TRBJ1-2; D is unresolved. Germline lookup yields CDR1 SEHNR and CDR2 FQNEAQ (reference sequence). The CDR3 runs 12 residues. Trimming cost V 5 bases and J 2 bases, with 6 bases left between them. The CDR3 loop is CASSNGNYGYTF. CDR3 nucleotides: TGTGCCAGCAGCAACGGAAACTATGGCTACACCTTC.

Points on this clonotype: At one end the junction does not follow the germline gene, possibly because of a read error. The CDR3 loop is CASILASGGAEKLFF. The CDR3 DNA reads as TGCGCCAGCATCTTGGCCTCCGGAGGGGCAGAAAAACTGTTTTTT. The chain uses TRBV5-1 and TRBJ1-4; tentative D call: TRBD1 (5 bases). Germline values: CDR1 SGHRS, CDR2 YFSETQ. The CDR3 runs 15 residues.

The CDR3 loop is CASSQVGLASSRPEQFF. CDR3 coding DNA: TGCGCCAGCAGCCAAGTGGGTTTGGCTTCTTCTCGCCCCGAGCAGTTCTTC. The chain joins TRBV4-1 to TRBJ2-1; D remains ambiguous. Germline values: CDR1 MGHRA, CDR2 YSYEKL. The V and J ends lost 1 base and 10 bases respectively, with 23 bases between them. CDR3 size: 17 residues.

This chain joins TRBV20-1 and TRBJ1-1; perhaps TRBD1 as D (6 bases). The CDR3 contains 13 residues. The germline V and J ends were trimmed by 3 bases and 4 bases, with 12 bases remaining between them. CDR1 is DFQATT and CDR2 is SNEGSKA in the germline V gene (reference sequence). The CDR3 spells CSASPWDITEAFF. The CDR3 DNA is TGCAGTGCTAGTCCCTGGGACATCACTGAAGCTTTCTTT.

This clonotype was observed a handful of times. The genes are TRBV19 and TRBJ2-3; no definite D call. Germline CDR1 reads LNHDA; CDR2 reads SQIVND (reference sequence). The CDR3 length is 14 residues. Trimming stripped 3 bases from V and 2 bases from J, with 9 bases between. The CDR3 is CASSIGQPTDTQYF. The CDR3 bases are TGTGCCAGTAGTATTGGGCAGCCCACAGATACGCAGTATTTT.

This clonotype was seen more than once but under ten times. The chain has TRBV10-3 and TRBJ1-1, with D tentatively TRBD1 (6 bases). V was trimmed by 6 bases and J by 5 bases, leaving 22 bases between them. Germline V gene data show CDR1 as ENHRY and CDR2 as SYGVKD. The CDR3 runs to 16 residues. DNA for the CDR3: TGTGCCATCAGCGATCAATACGGACAGAGGGGGACTGAAGCTTTCTTT. It encodes CAISDQYGQRGTEAFF.

This clonotype has ten or more counts. V usage is TRBV6-5 and J usage is TRBJ2-7; 8 bases line up with TRBD1. V dropped 5 bases and J dropped 2; count of bases not matched to a gene: 2. This CDR3 comprises 13 residues. The germline gives CDR1 MNHEY, CDR2 SVGAGI. This chain's CDR3 is CASSRTGPYEQYF. Written as DNA, the CDR3 is TGTGCCAGCAGTCGGACAGGGCCCTACGAGCAGTACTTC.

As concerns this clonotype: At one end the junction does not follow the germline gene, possibly because of a read error. The rearrangement uses TRBV6-2 or TRBV6-3 and TRBJ2-2; D might be TRBD1 or TRBD2, each matching 5 bases. This CDR3 comprises 15 residues. Germline lookup yields CDR1 MNHEY and CDR2 SVGEGT. The CDR3, as DNA: TGTGCCAGCAGCTACTCAGAGGGGCCGGCCGGGGAGCTGTTTTTT. Translation: CASSYSEGPAGELFF.

Written as DNA, the CDR3 is TGCAGTGCTACTTTACGGGACAGAGGGGCGTTTGGGCCCCAGCATTTT. This codes for CSATLRDRGAFGPQHF. The chain employs TRBV20-1 and TRBJ1-5, with TRBD1 matching over 7 bases. The germline V gene encodes CDR1 DFQATT and CDR2 SNEGSKA (reference sequence). The trim removed 4 bases at V and 9 bases at J, leaving 18 bases unmatched. There are 16 residues in the CDR3.

The V and J genes are TRBV19 and TRBJ2-2, with 9 bases matching TRBD1. Looked up from germline, CDR1 is LNHDA and CDR2 is SQIVND (reference sequence). Trimming took 2 bases from V and 5 from J; bases not matched to a gene: 3. The CDR3 totals 15 residues. DNA for the CDR3: TGTGCCAGTAGTATACACGGACAGGGGACCGGGGAGCTGTTTTTT. This encodes CASSIHGQGTGELFF.

This chain connects TRBV4-3 to TRBJ2-5; TRBD1 agrees at 9 bases. The CDR3 is 17 amino acids. Germline CDR1 LGHNA, CDR2 YSLEER. V was clipped by 0 bases and J by 2 bases; unmatched bases: 7. CDR3 sequence reads: CASSQDPPDRGQETQYF. CDR3 coding DNA: TGCGCCAGCAGCCAAGACCCCCCGGACAGGGGTCAAGAGACCCAGTACTTC.

The V and J genes are TRBV6-2 or TRBV6-3 and TRBJ1-6, with 9 bases aligning to TRBD1. The junction had 3 bases not matched to a gene; V was cut back by 8 bases and J by 7 bases. CDR1 is MNHEY and CDR2 is SVGEGT in the germline V gene. The CDR3 covers 13 residues. The CDR3 reads CASAGQGNSPLHF. The CDR3 nucleotides read TGTGCCAGCGCCGGACAGGGGAATTCACCCCTCCACTTT.

This chain links TRBV20-1 with TRBJ2-1, with 8 bases matching TRBD2. The J segment lost 4 bases and the V segment lost 3 bases, leaving 14 bases of the junction unmatched. The CDR3 length is 17 residues. Germline V gene lookup returns CDR1 DFQATT and CDR2 SNEGSKA (reference sequence). The CDR3 loop is CSARGREGAGVYNEQFF. In DNA, the CDR3 is TGCAGTGCTAGGGGTCGGGAGGGAGCGGGAGTATACAATGAGCAGTTCTTC.

This clonotype came up once. This sequence joins TRBV2 and TRBJ1-6; unclear D gene. CDR1 is SNHLY, CDR2 FYNNEI, per germline. V dropped 0 bases and J dropped 0 bases, with 12 bases sitting between them. The CDR3 is made up of 18 amino acids. The CDR3 here is CASSEALRRSSYNSPLHF. CDR3 nucleotides: TGTGCCAGCAGTGAAGCGCTTCGACGGAGCTCCTATAATTCACCCCTCCACTTT.

The chain recombines TRBV11-3 with TRBJ2-5; D call uncertain. Germline V CDR1 and CDR2: SGHNT, YENEEA. The CDR3 consists of 14 residues. Trimming stripped 3 bases from V and 1 base from J, with 9 bases between. CDR3 sequence (DNA): TGTGCCAGCAGCTTCTCGGACCGCCAAGAGACCCAGTACTTC. This codes for CASSFSDRQETQYF.

This clonotype showed up just a few times. This chain joins TRBV3-1 and TRBJ2-1, with 10 bases that match TRBD1. V lost 5 bases, J lost 3 bases, and 7 bases stayed unmatched. Germline CDR1 LGHDT, CDR2 YNNKEL (reference sequence). This CDR3 is 16 amino acids long. The CDR3 is CASSYDRGRNYNEQFF. CDR3 in DNA: TGTGCCAGCAGCTACGACAGGGGGCGAAACTACAATGAGCAGTTCTTC.

This clonotype appeared once. J is TRBJ1-2 and V is TRBV24-1; no clear D. CDR3 length: 13 amino acids. Germline CDR1 and CDR2: KGHDR and SFDVKD. V gave up 2 bases and J gave up 6 bases, with 9 bases separating them. The CDR3 protein is CATSDSTGNGYTF. The CDR3 coding sequence is TGTGCCACCAGTGATTCAACCGGGAATGGCTACACCTTC.

The J gene is TRBJ2-7, the V gene TRBV6-5, with 12 bases identical to TRBD2. CDR3 length: 15 amino acids. Germline-derived CDR1 and CDR2 are MNHEY and SVGAGI. V was pared by 5 bases and J by 3 bases, with 5 bases of the junction left unmatched. The CDR3 bases are TGTGCCAGCAGTAAGAGACTAGCGGGAGACTACGAGCAGTACTTC. This codes for CASSKRLAGDYEQYF.

The chain carries TRBV11-3 and TRBJ2-1; tentative D call: TRBD2 (6 bases). CDR1 is SGHNT, CDR2 YENEEA, per germline. V lost 6 bases and J lost 10, with 22 bases in between. The CDR3 loop spans 15 amino acids. The CDR3 DNA follows: TGTGCCAGCAGTCCCGGGACTCGCATCTATGGGGAGCAGTTCTTC. Its protein is CASSPGTRIYGEQFF.

The chain links TRBV29-1 to TRBJ2-7; 8 positions match TRBD1. The V and J ends lost 4 bases and 3 bases, in that order; junction bases with no gene match: 5. This CDR3 contains 13 residues. CDR1 and CDR2 (germline): SQVTM, ANQGSEA. DNA of the CDR3: TGCAGCGTTGTCCCAGGGGGCTTCTACGAGCAGTACTTC. It yields the protein CSVVPGGFYEQYF.

This clonotype was counted between two and nine times. The chain recombines TRBV4-2 with TRBJ2-7; tentatively, D is TRBD2 (5 bases). With 0 bases removed from V and 9 bases from J, the gap between germline ends came to 15 bases. CDR1 and CDR2 from the germline V gene are LGHNA and YNFKEQ. This CDR3 is built from 14 residues. CDR3 residues: CASSQDRLADVQYF. CDR3 in DNA: TGTGCCAGCAGCCAAGATCGGCTAGCCGATGTGCAGTACTTC.

This clonotype was seen ten or more times. The rearrangement links TRBV5-1 to TRBJ1-4; TRBD1 aligns across 7 bases. V was pared by 2 bases and J by 12 bases, with 16 bases of the junction left unmatched. This CDR3 has 16 amino acids. Germline V gene data show CDR1 as SGHRS and CDR2 as YFSETQ. Written as DNA, the CDR3 is TGCGCCAGCAGCTTCGGGACAGCGAGGGTAATGACGCAACTGTTTTTT. Translated, it gives CASSFGTARVMTQLFF.

This clonotype has just a few counts. V gene TRBV7-9 combines with J gene TRBJ2-5; 10 bases align to TRBD1. Germline loops: CDR1 SEHNR, CDR2 FQNEAQ (reference sequence). With 5 bases clipped from V and 0 bases from J, the junction kept 3 bases outside the gene matches. This CDR3 is 15 amino acids long. The CDR3 loop reads CASSLGTGDQETQYF. The DNA of the CDR3 is TGTGCCAGCAGCCTAGGGACAGGGGACCAAGAGACCCAGTACTTC.

This clonotype came up many times. The junction differs from germline at one of its ends, possibly a read error. The chain couples TRBV5-1 to TRBJ1-2, with no clear D. The CDR3 totals 13 residues. Germline V lookup: CDR1 SGHRS, CDR2 YFSETQ. CDR3 in amino acids: CASSLGENYGYTF. The CDR3 DNA reads as TGTGCCAGCAGCTTGGGCGAGAACTATGGCTACACCTTC.

CDR3: CASSLTILAGNEGEQFF. The CDR3 nucleotides read TGTGCCAGCAGCTTGACAATCCTAGCGGGGAACGAGGGTGAGCAGTTCTTC. The chain is built from TRBV5-4 and TRBJ2-1; TRBD2 matches at 9 bases. Germline loops: CDR1 SGHNT, CDR2 YYREEE (reference sequence). The J segment lost 9 bases and the V segment lost 1 base, leaving 14 bases of the junction unmatched. This CDR3 has 17 residues.